What follows is one TCR beta chain and its context. Mismatch with germline at one junction end may stem from a read error. Co-extraction yielded RNA and DNA from 20-30 mg of unsorted bulk tissue. Resection treated the patients' primary liver carcinoma. The data were taken from a study of tumor-infiltrating lymphocytes in primary liver carcinoma. A primer matching the constant region was used to make TCR beta cDNA from 500 ng of total RNA. Slightly modified ARM-PCR with three nested multiplex PCR rounds yielded TCR beta libraries. The opening two PCR rounds, approximately 10 cycles each, paired TRBV1-TRBV30 forward primers with a C-beta reverse primer. TCRdb re-analysed the multiplex PCR reads in MiXCR, keeping a single row per CDR3 protein. In the table there are 50,000 to 70,000 distinct CDR3 sequences, over 65% of which are singletons. Germline V gene sequence: CDR1 ENHRY, CDR2 SYGVKD. The length of the CDR3 is 14 residues.

The rearrangement joins TRBV10-3 to TRBJ2-2; TRBD2 matches 7 bases. This TCR was recovered from a man aged 35-49 years with primary liver carcinoma and hepatitis B virus infection. The sample consisted of liver tumor tissue from sampling region 2. Sample subset: tumor region T2, inferior pole. CDR3 protein: CVIRKRDNTGELFF. The CDR3 DNA reads TGTGTCATCAGGAAGCGGGACAACACCGGGGAGCTGTTTTTT.